The 29 T cell receptor beta chains reported below all come from one sample, sequenced in a study of blood T cell repertoires in COVID-19. The repertoire was sequenced with immunoSEQ multiplex PCR; TCRdb's copy has only in-frame clones and lacks some. Of hundreds of thousands of clones in the sample, roughly 85% were seen once. The sample consisted of PBMCs or T cells enriched from blood (not recorded which). The receptors derive from a woman aged 40 to 55 with acute COVID-19.

The genes are TRBV18 and TRBJ2-1; TRBD2 matches 14 bases. CDR1 and CDR2 (germline): KGHSH, LQKENI. Losses at the gene ends were 4 bases for V and 9 bases for J; bases not matched to a gene: 8. The CDR3 totals 16 residues. CDR3 bases: TGTGCCAGCTCACAATCGGGACTAGCGGGAGTGGGTGAGCAGTTCTTC. Residues: CASSQSGLAGVGEQFF.

The chain links TRBV20-1 to TRBJ1-1; D call uncertain. Germline CDR1 DFQATT, CDR2 SNEGSKA (reference sequence). V shed 6 bases and J shed 0 bases, with 5 bases lying between them. This CDR3 is 11 amino acids long. Written as DNA, the CDR3 is TGCAGTGCCCCGTTGAACACTGAAGCTTTCTTT. It translates to CSAPLNTEAFF.

The chain has TRBV28 and TRBJ2-3, with 8 bases that match TRBD1. J was trimmed by 6 bases and V by 5 bases; bases with no gene match: 16. Germline CDR1 and CDR2: MDHEN and SYDVKM. CDR3 length: 17 residues. CDR3 residues: CASSPPNRNRGKDTQYF. In DNA, the CDR3 is TGTGCCAGCAGTCCCCCCAACCGGAACAGGGGGAAGGATACGCAGTATTTT.

The chain couples TRBV9 to TRBJ2-2; D is possibly TRBD1 (6 bases). Germline V gives CDR1 SGDLS, CDR2 YYNGEE. The CDR3 extends over 16 amino acids. Trimming cost V 5 bases and J 1 base, with 15 bases left between them. The chain's CDR3 is CASSNYRDRNTGELFF. The CDR3 nucleotides read TGTGCCAGCAGTAACTACAGGGACCGGAACACCGGGGAGCTGTTTTTT.

The rearrangement uses TRBV6-6 and TRBJ1-1, with 8 positions matching TRBD1. The CDR3 is 14 amino acids. Per germline, CDR1 MNHNY and CDR2 SVGAGI (reference sequence). V lost 6 bases and J lost 5; bases outside the gene matches: 8. The CDR3 nucleotides are TGTGCCAGCAGACCCCAGGGGGCGGGGACTGAAGCTTTCTTT. Amino acid sequence: CASRPQGAGTEAFF.

This clone was detected a few times. The rearrangement links TRBV27 to TRBJ2-3; D is perhaps TRBD2 (5 bases). The CDR3 has 15 residues. The germline gives CDR1 MNHEY, CDR2 SMNVEV (reference sequence). The V gene lost 6 bases and the J gene lost 2 bases, with 15 bases spanning the gap. The CDR3 protein is CASSREVAHTDTQYF. CDR3 DNA sequence: TGTGCCAGCAGCCGGGAAGTAGCACACACAGATACGCAGTATTTT.

The chain employs TRBV5-1 and TRBJ2-6, with no clear D. Deletions cut 2 bases from V and 2 bases from J, with 5 bases between. Looked up from germline, CDR1 is SGHRS and CDR2 is YFSETQ. The CDR3 runs to 14 residues. CDR3 bases: TGCGCCAGCAGCTTCAGTGCTGGGGCCAACGTCCTGACTTTC. It encodes CASSFSAGANVLTF.

The chain links TRBV11-2 to TRBJ2-7; TRBD1 agrees at 10 bases. Per the germline V gene, CDR1 is SGHAT and CDR2 is FQNNGV. The trim removed 0 bases at V and 5 bases at J, leaving 10 bases unmatched. This CDR3 is built from 17 residues. The CDR3 spells CASSLDPKDRGFNEQYF. The DNA of the CDR3 is TGTGCCAGCAGCTTAGATCCTAAGGACAGGGGGTTCAACGAGCAGTACTTC.

In this sample, this clone turned up once. The chain employs TRBV12-3 or TRBV12-4 and TRBJ1-1; D gene uncertain. V lost 7 bases and J 3 bases, leaving 12 bases between the germline ends. The CDR3 extends over 13 amino acids. The CDR3 is CASNFRGDTEAFF. The CDR3 DNA reads TGTGCCAGCAACTTTCGGGGAGACACTGAAGCTTTCTTT.

The CDR3 nucleotides read TGTGCCGCAGGACTAGCCACGCCCGCGGAGCAGTACTTC. It codes for CAAGLATPAEQYF. The V gene is TRBV30, the J gene TRBJ2-7; 8 bases line up with TRBD2. Germline CDR1 reads GTSNPN; CDR2 reads SVGIG (reference sequence). This CDR3 is built from 13 residues. The junction had 13 bases not matched to a gene; V was cut back by 8 bases and J by 7 bases.

The V and J genes are TRBV27 and TRBJ2-3, with D maybe TRBD2 (5 bases). The V end lost 8 bases, the J end lost 2 bases, and 14 bases lay between the germline ends. The CDR3 runs 14 residues. Germline loops: CDR1 MNHEY, CDR2 SMNVEV (reference sequence). The CDR3 DNA is TGTGCCAGCCAAGAGCGGACTTACACAGATACGCAGTATTTT. Translating it yields CASQERTYTDTQYF.

The chain has TRBV14 and TRBJ2-1; 9 bases match TRBD2. With 7 bases clipped from V and 2 bases from J, the junction kept 6 bases outside the gene matches. Per germline, CDR1 SGHDN and CDR2 FVKESK. The CDR3 totals 15 residues. The CDR3 reads CASKAGGPPYNEQFF. DNA of the CDR3: TGTGCCAGCAAGGCGGGAGGGCCTCCCTACAATGAGCAGTTCTTC.

The chain is built from TRBV7-8 and TRBJ2-7, with D maybe TRBD2 (5 bases). CDR3 length: 14 residues. In germline, CDR1 is SGHVS, CDR2 FQNEAQ. Trimming took 0 bases from V and 3 from J, leaving 9 bases between them. The CDR3 DNA is TGTGCCAGCAGCTTAGCGGGCAGCGGCTACGAGCAGTACTTC. Residues: CASSLAGSGYEQYF.

DNA of the CDR3: TGCAGCGTCGCAGTGCTAGCCAAAAACATTCAGTACTTC. It codes for CSVAVLAKNIQYF. The chain is built from TRBV29-1 and TRBJ2-4; D gene uncertain. This CDR3 contains 13 residues. The V and J ends lost 6 bases and 0 bases respectively, with 9 bases between them. Germline CDR1 reads SQVTM; CDR2 reads ANQGSEA.

The chain carries TRBV7-3 and TRBJ2-7, with TRBD2 matching over 13 bases. Trimming at V came to 2 bases and at J to 9 bases, leaving 4 bases not matched to a gene. The CDR3 contains 14 residues. Germline values: CDR1 SGHTA, CDR2 FQGTGA. Here the CDR3 reads CASSLGTSGTLQYF. In DNA form, the CDR3 reads TGTGCCAGCAGCTTAGGGACTAGCGGGACCTTGCAGTACTTC.

The J gene is TRBJ1-1, the V gene TRBV29-1; 10 bases are a match to TRBD1. The CDR3 contains 12 residues. The V and J ends lost 7 bases and 8 bases, in that order; junction bases with no gene match: 7. Per germline, CDR1 SQVTM and CDR2 ANQGSEA. The CDR3 is CSAGDRGSEAFF. The DNA of the CDR3 is TGCAGCGCCGGGGACAGGGGATCCGAAGCTTTCTTT.

This clone was counted only a few times. The rearrangement links TRBV7-3 to TRBJ2-1, with 7 positions matching TRBD2. The CDR3 covers 16 residues. The V and J ends lost 8 bases and 6 bases, in that order; junction bases with no gene match: 16. Germline values: CDR1 SGHTA, CDR2 FQGTGA. CDR3 in DNA: TGTGCCAGCTCCCTTTGGGGGAGGGCCGTTGGCAATGAGCAGTTCTTC. Its translation: CASSLWGRAVGNEQFF.

The chain combines TRBV7-9 with TRBJ2-3; TRBD2 aligns across 10 bases. The CDR3 spans 17 residues. V gave up 5 bases and J gave up 2 bases; unmatched junction bases: 10. In germline, CDR1 is SEHNR, CDR2 FQNEAQ (reference sequence). In DNA form, the CDR3 reads TGTGCCAGCAGCGGAGCTAGACTAGCGGGTACCACAGATACGCAGTATTTT. Translation: CASSGARLAGTTDTQYF.

This rearrangement joins TRBV24-1 to TRBJ2-5; 9 bases agree with TRBD1. The germline CDR1 and CDR2 sequences are KGHDR and SFDVKD. The J segment lost 5 bases and the V segment lost 6 bases, leaving 6 bases of the junction unmatched. This CDR3 contains 14 residues. CDR3 residues: CATSLGQGMETQYF. The CDR3 nucleotides are TGTGCCACCAGTCTCGGACAGGGGATGGAGACCCAGTACTTC.

This clone has a single count. For the CDR3, the DNA is TGTGCCAGCAGTTCTGTTCCGACAGGGACTAACTATGGCTACACCTTC. It codes for CASSSVPTGTNYGYTF. The chain couples TRBV28 to TRBJ1-2, with 7 bases that match TRBD1. The V gene's germline CDR1 is MDHEN and CDR2 SYDVKM. J gave up 0 bases and V 4 bases, and 8 bases lay outside the gene matches. CDR3 size: 16 residues.

J is TRBJ1-6 and V is TRBV7-8; tentatively, D is TRBD1 (5 bases). V lost 2 bases and J lost 17, with 10 bases in between. The CDR3 is 11 amino acids. Germline CDR1 reads SGHVS; CDR2 reads FQNEAQ. The CDR3 sequence: CASSLMGEVHF. The CDR3, as DNA: TGTGCCAGCAGCTTAATGGGGGAGGTCCACTTT.

The chain links TRBV5-1 to TRBJ2-2; 7 nucleotides align to TRBD1. CDR3 length equals 15 residues. With V trimmed by 4 bases and J by 1 base, 4 bases remained unmatched. Germline loops: CDR1 SGHRS, CDR2 YFSETQ. Here the CDR3 DNA reads TGCGCCAGCAGCCTCAACAGGGGGAACACCGGGGAGCTGTTTTTT. It yields the protein CASSLNRGNTGELFF.

The V gene is TRBV27, the J gene TRBJ2-7; perhaps TRBD2 as D (6 bases). CDR3 length: 14 residues. CDR1 and CDR2 from the germline V gene are MNHEY and SMNVEV (reference sequence). Between the trimmed V and J ends, which lost 7 bases and 0 bases, there was a span of 13 bases. CDR3 region: CASTRHGGSYEQYF. The CDR3, as DNA: TGTGCCAGCACCCGGCACGGGGGCTCCTACGAGCAGTACTTC.

V usage is TRBV3-1 (or the pseudogene TRBV3-2) and J usage is TRBJ1-2, with D unclear. V gave up 0 bases and J gave up 0 bases, with 11 bases separating them. CDR1 is LGHDT and CDR2 is YNNKEL in the germline V gene (reference sequence). The CDR3 runs to 16 residues. DNA for the CDR3: TGTGCCAGCAGCCAAGAACTCACAGCGGCTAACTATGGCTACACCTTC. As protein: CASSQELTAANYGYTF.

This clone has only one observation. The gene calls are TRBV6-5 and TRBJ2-7, with D possibly TRBD2 on 6 matching bases. Germline V gene lookup returns CDR1 MNHEY and CDR2 SVGAGI. The CDR3 extends over 14 amino acids. With 5 bases removed from V and 2 bases from J, the gap between germline ends came to 13 bases. As DNA, the CDR3 is TGTGCCAGCAGTAAGGGACTGGGGCCCTACGAGCAGTACTTC. Its translation: CASSKGLGPYEQYF.

This clone showed up just a few times. V is TRBV14 and J is TRBJ2-3, with 10 bases that match TRBD2. CDR1 is SGHDN, CDR2 FVKESK, per germline. The V gene end was trimmed by 4 bases and the J gene end by 6 bases; junction bases not matched to a gene: 16. The length of the CDR3 is 18 residues. The CDR3 loop reads CASSPKISSGRAMDTQYF. CDR3 nucleotides: TGTGCCAGCAGCCCAAAAATCTCCAGCGGGAGGGCCATGGATACGCAGTATTTT.

The rearrangement links TRBV11-2 to TRBJ1-2, with no clear D. Germline CDR1 SGHAT, CDR2 FQNNGV. The V end was cut by 3 bases, the J end by 4 bases, with 12 bases between. The CDR3 consists of 14 residues. The CDR3 loop reads CASSFTLGSYGYTF. DNA for the CDR3: TGTGCCAGCAGCTTCACACTAGGGAGCTATGGCTACACCTTC.

This chain joins TRBV6-5 and TRBJ1-5; no clear D gene. The CDR3 contains 14 residues. The V and J ends lost 7 bases and 3 bases respectively, with 13 bases between them. Germline lookup yields CDR1 MNHEY and CDR2 SVGAGI. The CDR3 nucleotides are TGTGCCAGCATGGGCCCTGGCCTCAATCAGCCCCAGCATTTT. Its translation is CASMGPGLNQPQHF.

This chain links TRBV6-2 or TRBV6-3 with TRBJ2-7; 14 nucleotides match TRBD2. Trimming at V came to 5 bases and at J to 4 bases, leaving 4 bases not matched to a gene. CDR3 size: 15 residues. The germline gives CDR1 MNHEY, CDR2 SVGEGT. The CDR3 DNA follows: TGTGCCAGCAGTACTAGACTAGCGGGAGGGTACGAGCAGTACTTC. Protein product: CASSTRLAGGYEQYF.